The clone carrying this T cell receptor beta chain has ten or more counts. No antigen is known for it. These data originate in a study of tumor-infiltrating lymphocytes in primary liver carcinoma. Study observations and caveats: The 250 largest clones made up significantly more of tumor than blood repertoires (p = 0.039).

Blood RNA came from unsorted whole blood; germline DNA was also extracted. With roughly 540 ng total RNA as template and a constant-region primer, TCR beta cDNA was made. A slightly modified ARM-PCR protocol with three nested multiplex PCR rounds produced these TCR beta libraries. The study ran its first two PCR rounds for about 11 cycles each, using TRBV1-TRBV30 forward primers and a C-beta reverse primer. One entry per CDR3 protein results from TCRdb running MiXCR on the multiplex PCR reads. This sample carries fewer than 400,000 distinct CDR3 sequences, less than 75% of them seen once, and the ten largest clones take about 9.4%. With 0 bases removed from V and 7 bases from J, the gap between germline ends came to 15 bases. Germline-derived CDR1 and CDR2 are MGHRA and YSYEKL. The length of the CDR3 is 15 residues.

The sequenced sample consisted of peripheral blood. This clonotype was obtained from a man aged 40-49 years with primary liver carcinoma and hepatitis B virus infection. This sequence joins TRBV4-1 and TRBJ1-2; unclear D gene. CDR3 sequence (DNA): TGCGCCAGCAGCCAAGAGTTCGGCAGGCGTGGTGGCTACACCTTC. Translated: CASSQEFGRRGGYTF.